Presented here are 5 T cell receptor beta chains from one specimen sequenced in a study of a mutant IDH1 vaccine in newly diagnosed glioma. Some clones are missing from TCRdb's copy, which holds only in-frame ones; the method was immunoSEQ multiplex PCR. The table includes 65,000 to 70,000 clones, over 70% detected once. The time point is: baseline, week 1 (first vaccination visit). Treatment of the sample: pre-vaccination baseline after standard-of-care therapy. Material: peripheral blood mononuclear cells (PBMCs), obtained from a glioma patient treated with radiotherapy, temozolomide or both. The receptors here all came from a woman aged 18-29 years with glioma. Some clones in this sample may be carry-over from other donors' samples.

The CDR3, as DNA: TGCGCCAGCAGCTCGGGGATGGCCCAAGAGACCCAGTACTTC. It codes for CASSSGMAQETQYF. This chain uses TRBV5-1 with TRBJ2-5; D is possibly TRBD2 (5 bases). Germline CDR1 is SGHRS and CDR2 is YFSETQ. The CDR3 sequence is 14 residues long. V shed 3 bases and J shed 1 base, with 10 bases lying between them.

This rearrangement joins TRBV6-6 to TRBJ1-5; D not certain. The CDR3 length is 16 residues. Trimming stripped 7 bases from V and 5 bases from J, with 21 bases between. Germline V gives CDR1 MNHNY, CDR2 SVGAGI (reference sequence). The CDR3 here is CASTPGDVGRHQPQHF. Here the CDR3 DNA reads TGTGCCAGCACCCCCGGAGACGTCGGGCGTCATCAGCCCCAGCATTTT.

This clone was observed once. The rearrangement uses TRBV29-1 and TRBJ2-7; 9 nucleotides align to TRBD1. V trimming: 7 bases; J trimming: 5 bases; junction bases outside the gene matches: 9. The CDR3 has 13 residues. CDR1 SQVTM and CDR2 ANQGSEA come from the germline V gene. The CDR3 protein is CSALKGQGNEQYF. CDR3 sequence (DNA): TGCAGCGCCCTGAAGGGACAGGGCAACGAGCAGTACTTC.

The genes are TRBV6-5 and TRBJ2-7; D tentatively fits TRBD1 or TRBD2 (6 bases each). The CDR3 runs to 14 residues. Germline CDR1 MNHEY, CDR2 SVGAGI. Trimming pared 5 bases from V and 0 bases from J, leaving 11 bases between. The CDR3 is CASSPGGPSYEQYF. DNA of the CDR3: TGTGCCAGCAGTCCCGGGGGCCCCTCCTACGAGCAGTACTTC.

For the CDR3, the DNA is TGCAGCGTTGGGACGGCTAGCACAGATACGCAGTATTTT. Translated: CSVGTASTDTQYF. The chain uses TRBV29-1 and TRBJ2-3; no clear D gene. The CDR3 runs to 13 residues. Trimming took 4 bases from V and 0 from J, leaving 8 bases between them. Germline-derived CDR1 and CDR2 are SQVTM and ANQGSEA.